The 21 T cell receptor beta chains below all came from one sample that was sequenced in a study of blood T cells in healthy people across ages (dated by TCRdb to the mid-2010s). Libraries were built with 5' RACE. A second 7 to 11 cycle PCR used a sample-barcoded 5' primer and a J-beta primer mix. TCRdb ran its own pipeline on the public reads, namely fastp trimming at Q25 and MiXCR clone calling, and kept in-frame beta chains. Entries that share a CDR3 protein sequence are merged under the most common genes and DNA. The table for this sample lists fewer than 2 million distinct CDR3 sequences; about 39% of them were counted only once. The top ten constitute about 23% of the sample. The specimen was blood. The receptors originated from a human donor in good health.

The chain is built from TRBV5-1 and TRBJ1-4; perhaps TRBD1 as D (6 bases). Germline values: CDR1 SGHRS, CDR2 YFSETQ. The CDR3 totals 15 residues. The V end lost 0 bases, the J end lost 6 bases, and 12 bases lay between the germline ends. The CDR3 region has the DNA TGCGCCAGCAGCTTGGTAGGAGGGGGTGATGAAAAACTGTTTTTT. It encodes CASSLVGGGDEKLFF. The entire variable domain, with the rest obtained from reference TRBV5-1 and TRBJ1-4, is as follows: KAGVTQTPRYLIKTRGQQVTLSCSPISGHRSVSWYQQTPGQGLQFLFEYFSETQRNKGNFPGRFSGRQFSNSRSEMNVSTLELGDSALYLCASSLVGGGDEKLFFGSGTQLSVL.

The chain couples TRBV12-3 or TRBV12-4 to TRBJ2-3, with D possibly called TRBD1 or TRBD2 (6 bases each). V was clipped by 6 bases and J by 4 bases, with 11 bases between them. The length of the CDR3 is 13 residues. The CDR3 reads CASSGGLADTQYF. In DNA form, the CDR3 reads TGTGCCAGCAGCGGGGGCTTAGCAGATACGCAGTATTTT.

The rearrangement links TRBV29-1 to TRBJ2-1; either TRBD1 or TRBD2 may fit D (5 bases each). V lost 7 bases, J lost 6 bases, and 16 bases lay in between. CDR3 length: 13 amino acids. In germline, CDR1 is SQVTM, CDR2 ANQGSEA. As DNA, the CDR3 is TGCAGCGCCTCCCCGGGACGAATCAATGAGCAGTTCTTC. It codes for CSASPGRINEQFF.

The genes are TRBV6-2 or TRBV6-3 and TRBJ2-7, with a tentative D call TRBD2 (6 bases). This CDR3 is 14 amino acids long. Germline loops: CDR1 MNHEY, CDR2 SVGEGT. The V end lost 2 bases, the J end lost 4 bases, and 12 bases lay between the germline ends. The DNA for the CDR3 is TGTGCCAGCAGTTACGAGACTAGGAAATACGAGCAGTACTTC. It encodes CASSYETRKYEQYF.

This clonotype was counted a few times. This chain connects TRBV7-9 to TRBJ2-3, with 8 bases fitting TRBD1. Trimming at V came to 5 bases and at J to 5 bases, leaving 12 bases not matched to a gene. CDR1 is SEHNR, CDR2 FQNEAQ, per germline (reference sequence). This CDR3 spans 16 amino acids. CDR3 sequence reads: CASSRTMTGAGDTQYF. Written as DNA, the CDR3 is TGTGCCAGCAGCCGGACCATGACAGGGGCGGGAGATACGCAGTATTTT. The variable domain in full, completed from reference TRBV7-9 and TRBJ2-3, reads DTGVSQNPRHKITKRGQNVTFRCDPISEHNRLYWYRQTLGQGPEFLTYFQNEAQLEKSRLLSDRFSAERPKGSFSTLEIQRTEQGDSAMYLCASSRTMTGAGDTQYFGPGTRLTVL.

This clonotype was seen a few times. This chain joins TRBV7-4 and TRBJ2-7; D call uncertain. Trimming took off 4 bases at V and 0 bases at J, with 13 bases between the two ends. The CDR3 is 15 residues long. Germline CDR1 is SGHVT and CDR2 is SQSDAQ. The CDR3 protein is CASSSISFLSYEQYF. The CDR3 region has the DNA TGTGCCAGCAGCTCAATCTCCTTCCTCTCCTACGAGCAGTACTTC.

V usage is TRBV4-3 and J usage is TRBJ2-6; 10 positions match TRBD1. Trimming at V came to 8 bases and at J to 2 bases, leaving 12 bases not matched to a gene. The CDR3 has 18 residues. CDR1 is LGHNA and CDR2 is YSLEER in the germline V gene. The CDR3 is CASGPSDRGPPGANVLTF. The DNA of the CDR3 is TGCGCCAGCGGCCCTAGCGACAGGGGGCCCCCTGGGGCCAACGTCCTGACTTTC.

The rearrangement links TRBV6-6 to TRBJ2-1, with D possibly TRBD1 on 6 matching bases. V lost 0 bases to trimming and J lost 12 bases, with 18 bases between them. This CDR3 has 15 residues. CDR1 is MNHNY, CDR2 SVGAGI, per germline (reference sequence). The CDR3 bases are TGTGCCAGCAGTTACTCGCAGGGACAAGAGAATTTGCAGTTCTTC. This codes for CASSYSQGQENLQFF.

The chain carries TRBV7-2 and TRBJ2-1; TRBD2 is a possible D gene (5 bases). Deletions cut 2 bases from V and 13 bases from J, with 21 bases between. Germline V gives CDR1 SGHTA, CDR2 FQGNSA. This CDR3 comprises 15 residues. CDR3 region: CASSLWGSSWETQFF. The CDR3 DNA is TGTGCCAGCAGCTTATGGGGTTCAAGTTGGGAGACCCAGTTCTTC.

V is TRBV29-1 and J is TRBJ2-5; TRBD2 is a possible D gene (6 bases). This CDR3 is built from 12 residues. Germline V gene lookup returns CDR1 SQVTM and CDR2 ANQGSEA. Trimming removed 1 base at V and 11 bases at J, with 14 bases between. CDR3 sequence (DNA): TGCAGCGTTGAAGGGGGGGAAAGTGAGCAGTACTTC. Its protein product is CSVEGGESEQYF. The variable domain in full, with the rest retrieved from reference TRBV29-1 and TRBJ2-5, is SAVISQKPSRDICQRGTSLTIQCQVDSQVTMMFWYRQQPGQSLTLIATANQGSEATYESGFVIDKFPISRPNLTFSTLTVSNMSPEDSSIYLCSVEGGESEQYFGPGTRLLVL.

Written as DNA, the CDR3 is TGTGCCAGCAGCACCTCTACAGGGGTTTTTACTGAAGCTTTCTTT. It encodes CASSTSTGVFTEAFF. The chain employs TRBV2 and TRBJ1-1, with 7 bases matching TRBD1. Germline V CDR1 and CDR2: SNHLY, FYNNEI. The CDR3 loop spans 15 amino acids. Trimming at V came to 6 bases and at J to 5 bases, leaving 12 bases not matched to a gene.

There are a few counts of this clonotype. This rearrangement joins TRBV7-9 to TRBJ1-5; D ambiguous. Trimming took off 1 base at V and 7 bases at J, with 5 bases between the two ends. Germline lookup yields CDR1 SEHNR and CDR2 FQNEAQ (reference sequence). This CDR3 is 12 amino acids long. In DNA, the CDR3 is TGTGCCAGCAGCTTAGAAGAACAGCCCCAGCATTTT. Translation: CASSLEEQPQHF.

The CDR3 reads CSAPTTGTANYGYTF. Written as DNA, the CDR3 is TGCAGTGCTCCAACTACCGGGACAGCTAACTATGGCTACACCTTC. The genes are TRBV20-1 and TRBJ1-2; 7 bases map to TRBD1. The CDR3 has 15 residues. V dropped 5 bases and J dropped 0; count of bases not matched to a gene: 9. Germline V gene lookup returns CDR1 DFQATT and CDR2 SNEGSKA (reference sequence).

The gene calls are TRBV14 and TRBJ2-6; the D is unclear. The CDR3 runs 14 residues. V lost 3 bases and J lost 0, with 3 bases in between. CDR1 SGHDN and CDR2 FVKESK come from the germline V gene. The chain's CDR3 is CASSHFSGANVLTF. The CDR3 DNA follows: TGTGCCAGCAGCCACTTCTCTGGGGCCAACGTCCTGACTTTC.

This clonotype was detected a few times. This chain links TRBV7-2 with TRBJ1-1, with TRBD1 as a possible D gene (6 bases). Germline CDR1 is SGHTA and CDR2 is FQGNSA. V lost 3 bases to trimming and J lost 8 bases, with 10 bases between them. The CDR3 consists of 12 residues. The CDR3 loop reads CASSFGTQEAFF. CDR3 DNA: TGTGCCAGCAGCTTCGGGACACAGGAAGCTTTCTTT.

About this clonotype: The germline gene is not matched at one end of the junction; a read error may be the cause. V gene TRBV5-1 combines with J gene TRBJ2-7, with a possible D match to TRBD2 (5 bases). The CDR3 covers 16 residues. Looked up from germline, CDR1 is SGHRS and CDR2 is YFSETQ. CDR3 in DNA: TGCGCCGGCAGCTTGGCCGACGTAGGGAGCATCTACGAGCAGTACTTC. This encodes CAGSLADVGSIYEQYF.

The chain combines TRBV13 with TRBJ2-7; D is unclear. The CDR3 totals 14 residues. Germline V CDR1 and CDR2: PRHDT, FYEKMQ (reference sequence). Trimming took 4 bases from V and 4 from J, leaving 14 bases between them. CDR3 sequence: CASSSNYDGYEQYF. CDR3 nucleotides: TGTGCCAGCAGCTCCAACTATGACGGGTACGAGCAGTACTTC.

The CDR3 sequence: CASSLSSGRLNTEAFF. DNA of the CDR3: TGTGCCAGCAGCCTCTCTTCGGGCAGGTTGAACACTGAAGCTTTCTTT. The chain uses TRBV7-3 and TRBJ1-1; no reliable D call. The CDR3 is 16 residues long. Germline loops: CDR1 SGHTA, CDR2 FQGTGA. Deletions cut 5 bases from V and 0 bases from J, with 16 bases between.

This clonotype has only a few counts. V gene TRBV15 combines with J gene TRBJ2-1, with 7 bases matching TRBD1. Germline-derived CDR1 and CDR2 are LNHNV and YYDKDF (reference sequence). There are 13 residues in the CDR3. The V and J ends lost 4 bases and 7 bases, in that order; junction bases with no gene match: 4. The CDR3 sequence: CATSTRQGNEQFF. CDR3 nucleotides: TGTGCCACCAGCACCAGACAGGGAAATGAGCAGTTCTTC.

This chain connects TRBV6-2 or TRBV6-3 to TRBJ2-1; the D gene is possibly TRBD1 (6 bases). The germline V and J ends were trimmed by 6 bases and 0 bases, with 12 bases remaining between them. The CDR3 has 15 residues. Germline CDR1 is MNHEY and CDR2 is SVGEGT. CDR3 loop: CASSRDINSYNEQFF. CDR3 DNA: TGTGCCAGCAGCCGGGACATAAACTCCTACAATGAGCAGTTCTTC.

A single count supports this clonotype. The J gene is TRBJ2-1, the V gene TRBV7-8, with D tentatively TRBD1 or TRBD2 (7 bases each). CDR3 size: 15 residues. V was shortened by 11 bases and J by 4 bases, with 21 bases between the two germline ends. The V gene's germline CDR1 is SGHVS and CDR2 FQNEAQ. CDR3: CAGGADRPGYNEQFF. CDR3 coding DNA: TGTGCCGGGGGGGCGGACAGGCCAGGGTACAATGAGCAGTTCTTC.